Reported below is one T cell receptor (beta chain). Trimming pared 2 bases from V and 0 bases from J, leaving 8 bases between. Germline CDR1 reads KGHSH; CDR2 reads LQKENI. This CDR3 has 15 amino acids. TCRdb keeps only in-frame clones here, not all; method: immunoSEQ multiplex PCR. The table records some 110,000 clones, about nine tenths of them present only once. This record comes from a study of OX40 agonist ivuxolimab in advanced cancers. Study-level information: It was permissible to have had prior anti-PD-1, anti-PD-L1 or anti-CTLA-4 therapy, and about 40% had some.

The sample consisted of CD4+ or CD8+ T cells sorted from blood, taken in a trial of the OX40 agonist ivuxolimab. The receptor's source is an adult with an advanced solid tumor such as melanoma, head and neck, liver or kidney cancer. The V and J genes are TRBV18 and TRBJ1-3; D is undetermined. CDR3 sequence (DNA): TGTGCCAGCTCACCAGGCCAGAGCTCTGGAAACACCATATATTTT. As protein: CASSPGQSSGNTIYF.